One and the same sample provided the 21 T cell receptor beta chains below, sequenced in a study of CD8 T cells in ankylosing spondylitis. TCRdb analysed the 5' RACE reads with MiXCR anew, one entry per CDR3 protein. This sample has under 150,000 distinct CDR3 sequences; about a tenth occur once, and the top ten carry about 3.6%. The specimen was blood, either unsorted or a sorted T cell fraction (not recorded which). The receptors originated from a male donor with ankylosing spondylitis or in good health (not recorded which).

The V and J genes are TRBV6-2 or TRBV6-3 and TRBJ1-5; D is ambiguous. V was pared by 8 bases and J by 5 bases, with 13 bases between. Looked up from germline, CDR1 is MNHEY and CDR2 is SVGEGT. CDR3 length: 13 residues. Written as DNA, the CDR3 is TGTGCCAGCGGTAGAGGGCCGGATCAGCCCCAGCATTTT. Amino acids: CASGRGPDQPQHF.

In its sample, this clonotype was seen many times. The J gene is TRBJ2-4, the V gene TRBV29-1, with D perhaps TRBD1 or TRBD2 (5 bases each). V lost 5 bases, J lost 2 bases, and 10 bases lay in between. The CDR3 is made up of 13 amino acids. Germline loops: CDR1 SQVTM, CDR2 ANQGSEA. CDR3 amino acids: CSVFWGSKNIQYF. The CDR3 coding sequence is TGCAGCGTTTTTTGGGGGTCCAAAAACATTCAGTACTTC.

This clonotype has ten or more counts. The V gene is TRBV20-1, the J gene TRBJ1-1, with D possibly TRBD1 on 6 matching bases. This CDR3 is built from 14 residues. Germline V gene sequence: CDR1 DFQATT, CDR2 SNEGSKA (reference sequence). With 3 bases removed from V and 1 base from J, the gap between germline ends came to 12 bases. DNA for the CDR3: TGCAGTGCTAGTGGGGGGGCCGAGAACACTGAAGCTTTCTTT. This codes for CSASGGAENTEAFF.

This clonotype was seen ten or more times. The rearrangement uses TRBV29-1 and TRBJ2-1; D is unresolved. Trimming took 6 bases from V and 5 from J, leaving 14 bases between them. Germline assignment: CDR1 SQVTM and CDR2 ANQGSEA. The CDR3 totals 13 residues. CDR3 region: CSVAVGKHNEQFF. CDR3 in DNA: TGCAGCGTCGCAGTAGGGAAACACAATGAGCAGTTCTTC.

This clonotype was counted ten times or more. The rearrangement links TRBV5-6 to TRBJ2-4, with TRBD2 matching 7 bases. Germline CDR1 reads SGHDT; CDR2 reads YYEEEE. V was clipped by 0 bases and J by 3 bases; unmatched bases: 6. The CDR3 totals 16 residues. Written as DNA, the CDR3 is TGTGCCAGCAGCTTGGAGGGAGGGAAGGGCAAAAACATTCAGTACTTC. It is translated as CASSLEGGKGKNIQYF. The complete variable domain, with remaining parts taken from reference TRBV5-6 and TRBJ2-4, reads DAGVTQSPTHLIKTRGQQVTLRCSPKSGHDTVSWYQQALGQGPQFIFQYYEEEERQRGNFPDRFSGHQFPNYSSELNVNALLLGDSALYLCASSLEGGKGKNIQYFGAGTRLSVL.

This clonotype was counted many times. The chain's CDR3 is CSATSADYNEQFF. The CDR3 nucleotides read TGCAGTGCTACTAGCGCTGATTACAATGAGCAGTTCTTC. This chain links TRBV20-1 with TRBJ2-1; D perhaps matches TRBD2 (6 bases). Germline CDR1 and CDR2: DFQATT and SNEGSKA (reference sequence). CDR3 length: 13 amino acids. V shed 4 bases and J shed 4 bases, with 11 bases lying between them.

This clonotype was seen more than once but under ten times. The V and J genes are TRBV7-9 and TRBJ2-3; D is tentatively TRBD1 or TRBD2 (6 bases each). CDR3 size: 15 residues. In germline, CDR1 is SEHNR, CDR2 FQNEAQ (reference sequence). The ends were cut back, 5 bases at V and 9 bases at J, with 21 bases in the middle. The CDR3: CASSKGGPSAGTQYF. For the CDR3, the DNA is TGTGCCAGCAGCAAAGGGGGTCCCTCGGCGGGGACGCAGTATTTT.

The chain combines TRBV11-2 with TRBJ2-7; 7 bases align to TRBD1. J gave up 3 bases and V 9 bases, and 8 bases lay outside the gene matches. The CDR3 loop spans 13 amino acids. Germline V gene lookup returns CDR1 SGHAT and CDR2 FQNNGV. The DNA of the CDR3 is TGTGCCAGTGGATACAGGGGTCTCTACGAGCAGTACTTC. Translation gives CASGYRGLYEQYF.

This clonotype was found many times. The chain recombines TRBV7-9 with TRBJ2-1; 11 bases align to TRBD2. After removal of 1 base from V and 9 bases from J, the junction contained 5 bases not matched to a gene. Germline-derived CDR1 and CDR2 are SEHNR and FQNEAQ (reference sequence). The CDR3 has 15 amino acids. CDR3 DNA: TGTGCCAGCAGCTTAGATAGCGGGAGGGCCCCTGAGCAGTTCTTC. Residues: CASSLDSGRAPEQFF.

The gene calls are TRBV27 and TRBJ2-4; maybe TRBD2 (5 bases). Germline CDR1 and CDR2: MNHEY and SMNVEV (reference sequence). V lost 7 bases to trimming and J lost 2 bases, with 12 bases between them. The CDR3 covers 14 residues. The chain's CDR3 is CASKPRGSKNIQYF. The CDR3 coding sequence is TGTGCCAGCAAGCCGAGAGGGTCCAAAAACATTCAGTACTTC.

This clonotype has ten or more counts. The chain employs TRBV29-1 and TRBJ2-3; 8 bases are a match to TRBD1. Trimming at V came to 3 bases and at J to 5 bases, leaving 16 bases not matched to a gene. This CDR3 has 17 amino acids. Germline V gene data show CDR1 as SQVTM and CDR2 as ANQGSEA. DNA of the CDR3: TGCAGCGTTGATTGGGGCAGGGGGCGCCGGGGTGGAGATACGCAGTATTTT. This codes for CSVDWGRGRRGGDTQYF.

The sample holds many counts of this clonotype. The rearrangement uses TRBV29-1 and TRBJ2-1; 8 bases align to TRBD2. Trimming cost V 4 bases and J 3 bases; bases outside gene matches: 5. The V gene's germline CDR1 is SQVTM and CDR2 ANQGSEA. The CDR3 has 14 amino acids. The CDR3 region has the DNA TGCAGCGTTGTGGGAGCGGGAGTCTACAATGAGCAGTTCTTC. Encoded protein: CSVVGAGVYNEQFF.

DNA of the CDR3: TGCGCCAGCAGCTTGGAACAGGGCGGTGACACTGAAGCTTTCTTT. Protein: CASSLEQGGDTEAFF. The chain carries TRBV5-1 and TRBJ1-1, with a tentative D call TRBD1 (6 bases). V dropped 0 bases and J dropped 3 bases, with 12 bases sitting between them. In germline, CDR1 is SGHRS, CDR2 YFSETQ. CDR3 size: 15 residues.

This clonotype was detected many times. J is TRBJ2-3 and V is TRBV5-1; D gene unclear. In germline, CDR1 is SGHRS, CDR2 YFSETQ. Deletions cut 4 bases from V and 0 bases from J, with 15 bases between. The CDR3 loop spans 16 amino acids. CDR3 region: CASSPLYGSSTDTQYF. The CDR3 bases are TGCGCCAGCAGCCCCCTGTATGGATCTAGCACAGATACGCAGTATTTT.

This clonotype has ten or more counts. The chain recombines TRBV5-1 with TRBJ1-1, with a weak D call TRBD1 (6 bases). The V end lost 4 bases, the J end lost 2 bases, and 18 bases lay between the germline ends. The CDR3 totals 16 residues. Per the germline V gene, CDR1 is SGHRS and CDR2 is YFSETQ. CDR3: CASSALRDTPNTEAFF. For the CDR3, the DNA is TGCGCCAGCAGCGCCCTCCGGGACACACCTAACACTGAAGCTTTCTTT.

The rearrangement links TRBV4-3 to TRBJ2-7; 10 nucleotides align to TRBD2. The V gene end was trimmed by 5 bases and the J gene end by 6 bases; junction bases not matched to a gene: 10. The CDR3 loop spans 15 amino acids. CDR1 is LGHNA and CDR2 is YSLEER in the germline V gene. CDR3 sequence (DNA): TGCGCCAGCAGCAGATCCGGGACTAGCGTCTCCGAGCAGTACTTC. This encodes CASSRSGTSVSEQYF.

The chain joins TRBV7-9 to TRBJ2-7, with D possibly matching TRBD2 (6 bases). Germline CDR1 is SEHNR and CDR2 is FQNEAQ (reference sequence). V lost 5 bases, J lost 6 bases, and 8 bases lay in between. The CDR3 runs 11 residues. The CDR3 DNA sequence: TGTGCCAGCAGCGTGACTAGCGAGCAGTACTTC. It specifies CASSVTSEQYF.

This clonotype has more than one count but fewer than ten. The genes are TRBV7-6 and TRBJ2-2; perhaps D is TRBD1 or TRBD2 (6 bases each). The CDR3 sequence is 17 residues long. Between the trimmed V and J ends, which lost 4 bases and 1 base, there was a span of 16 bases. Per the germline V gene, CDR1 is SGHVS and CDR2 is FNYEAQ. The CDR3: CASSSGGRGRNTGELFF. In DNA form, the CDR3 reads TGTGCCAGCAGCTCCGGTGGACGGGGGCGGAACACCGGGGAGCTGTTTTTT.

This clonotype showed up many times. The rearrangement uses TRBV7-3 and TRBJ2-2; D might be TRBD1 (6 bases). The ends were cut back, 4 bases at V and 0 bases at J, with 12 bases in the middle. The CDR3 sequence is 16 residues long. The germline CDR1 and CDR2 sequences are SGHTA and FQGTGA. Here the CDR3 reads CASSSPGQTNTGELFF. The CDR3 DNA reads TGTGCCAGCAGCTCACCGGGACAAACGAACACCGGGGAGCTGTTTTTT. The full variable domain, with the rest looked up from reference TRBV7-3 and TRBJ2-2, is GAGVSQTPSNKVTEKGKYVELRCDPISGHTALYWYRQSLGQGPEFLIYFQGTGAADDSGLPNDRFFAVRPEGSVSTLKIQRTERGDSAVYLCASSSPGQTNTGELFFGEGSRLTVL.

This clonotype was counted many times. The chain has TRBV6-5 and TRBJ2-7; 7 nucleotides align to TRBD1. Germline trimming cut 4 bases from V and 7 bases from J; bases unmatched to any gene: 7. Looked up from germline, CDR1 is MNHEY and CDR2 is SVGAGI. The CDR3 sequence is 13 residues long. CDR3 sequence reads: CASSWNTGDEQYF. CDR3 bases: TGTGCCAGCAGTTGGAACACAGGGGATGAGCAGTACTTC.

This clonotype has a count of ten or more. The rearrangement links TRBV5-1 to TRBJ2-5; no clear D. The germline CDR1 and CDR2 sequences are SGHRS and YFSETQ. Deletions cut 3 bases from V and 3 bases from J, with 3 bases between. CDR3 size: 11 residues. The CDR3 DNA is TGCGCCAGCAGCTCCAAAGAGACCCAGTACTTC. As protein: CASSSKETQYF.